The clone carrying this T cell receptor (beta chain) was seen only a few times. Its antigen is still unknown. This specimen comes from a study of blood T cells in healthy people across ages. For the second PCR, which ran for about 7 to 11 cycles, a sample-barcoded 5' primer and a J-beta primer mix were used. The authors tagged each cDNA molecule using a template-switch adaptor with 12 random nucleotides. TCRdb itself ran the 5' RACE reads through MiXCR, one entry per CDR3 protein. The sample consists of 550,000 to 600,000 distinct CDR3 sequences, roughly 43% of them appearing once. Drawing of peripheral blood yielded ten milliliters from each donor. Study results and limitations: Across the age range, TCR beta diversity per million T cells fell in a roughly linear way. It was held that the diversity estimates obtained from one million T cells were underestimates.

The clonotype was recovered from a man aged 80 or over in good health. Sequencing was carried out using blood.

CDR3 amino acids: CSAPKGSGGTYNEQFF. CDR3 sequence (DNA): TGCAGCGCCCCGAAAGGCAGCGGGGGAACCTACAATGAGCAGTTCTTC. V usage is TRBV29-1 and J usage is TRBJ2-1; 8 bases line up with TRBD2. This CDR3 is 16 amino acids long. Germline assignment: CDR1 SQVTM and CDR2 ANQGSEA. V lost 7 bases to trimming and J lost 2 bases; unmatched junction nucleotides: 13.